Following are 13 T cell receptor beta chains from one sample sequenced in a study of cytomegalovirus exposure and HLA in healthy donors. Profiling relied on immunoSEQ multiplex PCR, and the TCRdb table lists in-frame clones only, not all of them. The table has about 120,000 clones, around 95% seen once. Sequenced material: PBMCs. Every receptor here comes from a young man in good health and CMV-seronegative.

This chain connects TRBV19 to TRBJ2-6; the match to TRBD2 covers 7 bases. The CDR3 contains 17 residues. The germline V gene has CDR1 LNHDA and CDR2 SQIVND (reference sequence). V lost 0 bases to trimming and J lost 0 bases; unmatched junction nucleotides: 2. The CDR3 reads CASSIDWGGSGANVLTF. DNA for the CDR3: TGTGCCAGTAGTATAGATTGGGGGGGCTCTGGGGCCAACGTCCTGACTTTC.

Here the CDR3 reads CASGRIYEQYF. Here the CDR3 DNA reads TGTGCCAGCGGGAGGATTTACGAGCAGTACTTC. The chain joins TRBV6-1 to TRBJ2-7, with a weak D call TRBD2 (6 bases). The CDR3 consists of 11 residues. V lost 8 bases to trimming and J lost 4 bases, with 9 bases between them. CDR1 and CDR2 from the germline V gene are MNHNS and SASEGT.

The chain uses TRBV11-2 and TRBJ2-5; TRBD2 agrees at 11 bases. V lost 4 bases, J lost 2 bases, and 6 bases stayed unmatched. The CDR3 covers 16 residues. Germline CDR1 SGHAT, CDR2 FQNNGV. The CDR3 loop is CASSSWTSGPQETQYF. As DNA, the CDR3 is TGTGCCAGCAGCTCCTGGACTAGCGGGCCTCAAGAGACCCAGTACTTC.

The chain links TRBV10-3 to TRBJ2-2; perhaps TRBD1 as D (6 bases). The CDR3 consists of 16 residues. V was trimmed by 2 bases and J by 4 bases, leaving 14 bases between them. From germline, CDR1 is ENHRY and CDR2 SYGVKD. The CDR3 coding sequence is TGTGCCATCAGTGAGGTGCCAGGGGATGGCACCGGGGAGCTGTTTTTT. This gives the protein CAISEVPGDGTGELFF.

The V and J genes are TRBV14 and TRBJ2-7, with D unclear. CDR3 size: 16 residues. V was clipped by 5 bases and J by 4 bases, with 21 bases between them. The germline V gene has CDR1 SGHDN and CDR2 FVKESK. CDR3 nucleotides: TGTGCCAGCAGCGATCGACTGTTGATCTCTCCTTACGAGCAGTACTTC. This codes for CASSDRLLISPYEQYF.

This chain uses TRBV27 with TRBJ2-1; 9 positions agree with TRBD2. Germline lookup yields CDR1 MNHEY and CDR2 SMNVEV (reference sequence). J lost 4 bases, V lost 6 bases, and 7 bases had no gene match. The CDR3 sequence is 15 residues long. CDR3 loop: CASRPRLAAYNEQFF. CDR3 DNA: TGTGCCAGCAGGCCAAGACTAGCGGCTTACAATGAGCAGTTCTTC.

The rearrangement uses TRBV4-3 and TRBJ2-1, with 14 bases aligning to TRBD2. J gave up 9 bases and V 3 bases, and 10 bases lay outside the gene matches. The CDR3 runs 17 residues. Germline V gives CDR1 LGHNA, CDR2 YSLEER. The CDR3 DNA reads as TGCGCCAGCAGCCAGAGGGAGGGACTAGCGGGAGTAAGTGAGCAGTTCTTC. This codes for CASSQREGLAGVSEQFF.

The chain is built from TRBV5-4 and TRBJ1-2, with 8 bases identical to TRBD1. Per the germline V gene, CDR1 is SGHNT and CDR2 is YYREEE (reference sequence). V dropped 3 bases and J dropped 4; count of bases not matched to a gene: 8. This CDR3 contains 15 residues. CDR3 residues: CASSSPRDRIYGYTF. The CDR3 region has the DNA TGTGCCAGCAGCTCCCCCCGGGACAGGATCTATGGCTACACCTTC.

The rearrangement uses TRBV9 and TRBJ2-7; tentatively, D is TRBD2 (5 bases). Deletions cut 4 bases from V and 3 bases from J, with 11 bases between. The CDR3 totals 13 residues. Germline V gene data show CDR1 as SGDLS and CDR2 as YYNGEE. The CDR3 loop reads CASSPNGGYEQYF. CDR3 nucleotides: TGTGCCAGCAGCCCCAATGGAGGCTACGAGCAGTACTTC. Variable domain in full (rest from reference TRBV9 and TRBJ2-7): DSGVTQTPKHLITATGQRVTLRCSPRSGDLSVYWYQQSLDQGLQFLIQYYNGEERAKGNILERFSAQQFPDLHSELNLSSLELGDSALYFCASSPNGGYEQYFGPGTRLTVT.

V is TRBV7-2 and J is TRBJ2-3; 7 nucleotides line up with TRBD1. The CDR3 has 15 residues. The germline gives CDR1 SGHTA, CDR2 FQGNSA. The ends lost 2 bases at V and 2 bases at J; junction bases unmatched: 4. CDR3 in amino acids: CASSLMGQTTDTQYF. CDR3 DNA sequence: TGTGCCAGCAGCTTAATGGGACAGACCACAGATACGCAGTATTTT.

The V gene is TRBV9, the J gene TRBJ2-3, with TRBD2 matching 7 bases. The CDR3 runs to 15 residues. The V gene's germline CDR1 is SGDLS and CDR2 YYNGEE. V lost 0 bases and J lost 0; bases outside the gene matches: 1. CDR3 sequence reads: CASSVEGGSTDTQYF. The CDR3 bases are TGTGCCAGCAGCGTAGAGGGAGGGAGCACAGATACGCAGTATTTT.

This sequence joins TRBV7-8 and TRBJ1-5; 7 positions match TRBD1. Trimming cost V 6 bases and J 6 bases; bases outside gene matches: 11. The CDR3 spans 15 residues. Germline-derived CDR1 and CDR2 are SGHVS and FQNEAQ. This CDR3 is CASSPEGAWGQPQHF. CDR3 nucleotides: TGTGCCAGCAGTCCCGAGGGGGCGTGGGGTCAGCCCCAGCATTTT.

The gene calls are TRBV28 and TRBJ2-7; 13 bases map to TRBD2. The germline gives CDR1 MDHEN, CDR2 SYDVKM. The length of the CDR3 is 15 residues. The ends lost 6 bases at V and 2 bases at J; junction bases unmatched: 4. The DNA of the CDR3 is TGTGCCAGCAGGTCCGGACTAGCGGGAGCCTACGAGCAGTACTTC. Its translation is CASRSGLAGAYEQYF.